The clone carrying this T cell receptor beta chain occurred once. This sample is part of a study of T cell responses to AZD1222 COVID-19 vaccine. Data came from immunoSEQ multiplex PCR; TCRdb stores just in-frame clones and leaves some out. The data show tens of thousands of clones, around 90% seen once. Germline values: CDR1 LNHDA, CDR2 SQIVND (reference sequence). Trimming stripped 2 bases from V and 3 bases from J, with 14 bases between. The CDR3 sequence is 16 residues long. The chain is built from TRBV19 and TRBJ2-4, with a possible D match to TRBD2 (6 bases). The clonotype comes from an adult in good health. Here the sequenced sample was peripheral blood, taken on day 0 of AZD1222 vaccination. The CDR3 loop is CASSIMASAGKNIQYF. In nucleotides, the CDR3 is TGTGCCAGTAGTATAATGGCTAGCGCAGGCAAAAACATTCAGTACTTC.